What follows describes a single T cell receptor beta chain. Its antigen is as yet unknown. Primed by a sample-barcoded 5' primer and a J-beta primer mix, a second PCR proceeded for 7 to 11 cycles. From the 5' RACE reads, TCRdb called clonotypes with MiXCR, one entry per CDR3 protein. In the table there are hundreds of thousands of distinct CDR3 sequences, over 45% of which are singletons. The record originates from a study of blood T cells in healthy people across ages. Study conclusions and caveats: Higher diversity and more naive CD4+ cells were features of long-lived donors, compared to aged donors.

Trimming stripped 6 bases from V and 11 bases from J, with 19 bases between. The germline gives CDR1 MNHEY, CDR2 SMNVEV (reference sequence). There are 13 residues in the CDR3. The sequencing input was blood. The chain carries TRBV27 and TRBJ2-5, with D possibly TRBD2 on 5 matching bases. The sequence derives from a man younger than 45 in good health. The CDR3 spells CASSLGFGGGQYF. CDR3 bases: TGTGCCAGCAGCCTAGGGTTCGGAGGCGGGCAGTACTTC.